The 20 T cell receptor beta chains listed next were all sequenced from one sample in a study of shared clonotypes between healthy human individuals. Assay: immunoSEQ multiplex PCR; the TCRdb copy retains only in-frame clones and omits some. The data hold hundreds of thousands of clones, with around 74% observed a single time. Sample: memory CD4+ T cells sorted from blood. The subset: CD45RA-negative fraction. Source of these receptors: a woman aged 30 to 39 in good health.

The rearrangement links TRBV5-1 to TRBJ2-7, with D perhaps TRBD2 (5 bases). V lost 6 bases, J lost 3 bases, and 16 bases lay in between. Per the germline V gene, CDR1 is SGHRS and CDR2 is YFSETQ. CDR3 length equals 14 residues. The CDR3 nucleotides are TGCGCCAGCAAGGGAGACCGGAACGGCTACGAGCAGTACTTC. This gives the protein CASKGDRNGYEQYF.

A remark on this clone: Additional DNA sequences in this sample encode the identical CDR3. The chain carries TRBV7-8 and TRBJ2-7; D might be TRBD2 (5 bases). This CDR3 contains 12 residues. Trimming took 2 bases from V and 3 from J, leaving 5 bases between them. CDR1 and CDR2 (germline): SGHVS, FQNEAQ. The CDR3 DNA sequence: TGTGCCAGCAGCTTACGGGACTACGAGCAGTACTTC. This encodes CASSLRDYEQYF.

The V gene is TRBV28, the J gene TRBJ1-1, with TRBD1 as a possible D gene (5 bases). CDR1 is MDHEN and CDR2 is SYDVKM in the germline V gene. The CDR3 extends over 15 amino acids. V was shortened by 3 bases and J by 1 base, with 12 bases between the two germline ends. The CDR3 spells CASSLRGGGNTEAFF. CDR3 DNA: TGTGCCAGCAGTTTGCGGGGTGGGGGGAACACTGAAGCTTTCTTT.

A few counts support this clone. The chain uses TRBV7-9 and TRBJ2-7; TRBD2 might be the D (5 bases). Trimming took 3 bases from V and 2 from J, leaving 14 bases between them. In germline, CDR1 is SEHNR, CDR2 FQNEAQ (reference sequence). The CDR3 consists of 15 residues. The CDR3 spells CASSLGDPPAYEQYF. The CDR3 DNA is TGTGCCAGCAGCTTGGGAGACCCCCCAGCCTACGAGCAGTACTTC.

This chain connects TRBV4-1 to TRBJ2-7; 12 bases line up with TRBD2. From germline, CDR1 is MGHRA and CDR2 YSYEKL. The CDR3 covers 16 residues. V was clipped by 4 bases and J by 2 bases; unmatched bases: 6. CDR3 loop: CASSRERTSGTYEQYF. The CDR3 coding sequence is TGCGCCAGCAGCCGAGAGAGGACTAGCGGGACCTACGAGCAGTACTTC.

The chain carries TRBV6-5 and TRBJ2-7; 10 bases are a match to TRBD2. From germline, CDR1 is MNHEY and CDR2 SVGAGI. CDR3 length: 15 residues. The ends lost 8 bases at V and 0 bases at J; junction bases unmatched: 7. CDR3 sequence reads: CASQLAGDYSYEQYF. CDR3 sequence (DNA): TGTGCCAGCCAGCTAGCGGGAGATTACTCCTACGAGCAGTACTTC.

The chain recombines TRBV7-6 with TRBJ1-4, with TRBD1 identical over 8 bases. J lost 10 bases, V lost 1 base, and 8 bases had no gene match. The CDR3 length is 15 residues. Per germline, CDR1 SGHVS and CDR2 FNYEAQ. CDR3 in amino acids: CASSLVPGQGGKLFF. The CDR3 coding sequence is TGTGCCAGCAGCTTAGTCCCCGGACAGGGTGGAAAACTGTTTTTT.

Concerning this clone itself: Other DNA sequences in the sample encode the same CDR3. The rearrangement links TRBV29-1 to TRBJ2-3; 7 nucleotides match TRBD1. Germline trimming cut 5 bases from V and 6 bases from J; bases unmatched to any gene: 2. The CDR3 is 11 residues long. Germline V CDR1 and CDR2: SQVTM, ANQGSEA. The CDR3 loop is CSVPRGDTQYF. DNA of the CDR3: TGCAGCGTTCCCAGGGGGGATACGCAGTATTTT.

The CDR3: CASRHKQGTDTQYF. The DNA of the CDR3 is TGTGCCAGCAGACATAAACAGGGAACAGATACGCAGTATTTT. J is TRBJ2-3 and V is TRBV5-4, with a weak D call TRBD1 (6 bases). Per the germline V gene, CDR1 is SGHNT and CDR2 is YYREEE (reference sequence). The CDR3 runs to 14 residues. V lost 5 bases and J lost 3, with 13 bases in between.

This chain joins TRBV5-1 and TRBJ2-7; D is perhaps TRBD1 or TRBD2 (5 bases each). This CDR3 contains 15 residues. Germline V gene data show CDR1 as SGHRS and CDR2 as YFSETQ. V was trimmed by 5 bases and J by 0 bases, leaving 15 bases between them. The CDR3 sequence is CASSWGPPPSYEQYF. CDR3 nucleotide sequence: TGCGCCAGCAGTTGGGGACCGCCCCCCTCCTACGAGCAGTACTTC.

The chain couples TRBV27 to TRBJ2-2; 10 bases match TRBD2. V lost 6 bases to trimming and J lost 6 bases; unmatched junction nucleotides: 16. CDR1 is MNHEY, CDR2 SMNVEV, per germline (reference sequence). The CDR3 is 18 amino acids. CDR3 sequence: CASSIPSLAGRGSGELFF. CDR3 sequence (DNA): TGTGCCAGCAGCATACCTTCACTAGCGGGAAGAGGGTCCGGGGAGCTGTTTTTT.

This clone was observed a few times. The DNA for the CDR3 is TGTGCCATCAGTGAGTCACTAGATACGCAGTATTTT. Translated: CAISESLDTQYF. The rearrangement uses TRBV10-3 and TRBJ2-3, with D hard to call. This CDR3 region has 12 residues. From germline, CDR1 is ENHRY and CDR2 SYGVKD. The V gene lost 0 bases and the J gene lost 5 bases, with 3 bases spanning the gap.

The V and J genes are TRBV5-8 and TRBJ1-3; TRBD1 might be the D (5 bases). The CDR3 is 15 residues long. The V end was cut by 0 bases, the J end by 4 bases, with 11 bases between. Germline lookup yields CDR1 SGHTS and CDR2 YDEGEE. The CDR3 bases are TGTGCCAGCAGCTTGGATGCAGGGAGAGGAAACACCATATATTTT. It specifies CASSLDAGRGNTIYF.

Only a few counts were recorded for this clone. The chain recombines TRBV18 with TRBJ2-3; maybe TRBD1 (5 bases). The germline gives CDR1 KGHSH, CDR2 LQKENI. The CDR3 extends over 15 amino acids. Trimming stripped 1 base from V and 3 bases from J, with 11 bases between. The CDR3 spells CASSPQGLETDTQYF. Here the CDR3 DNA reads TGTGCCAGCTCACCACAGGGGCTGGAGACAGATACGCAGTATTTT. Full variable domain (remainder filled in from reference TRBV18 and TRBJ2-3): NAGVMQNPRHLVRRRGQEARLRCSPMKGHSHVYWYRQLPEEGLKFMVYLQKENIIDESGMPKERFSAEFPKEGPSILRIQQVVRGDSAAYFCASSPQGLETDTQYFGPGTRLTVL.

This chain joins TRBV19 and TRBJ2-3, with D tentatively TRBD2 (5 bases). The germline V gene has CDR1 LNHDA and CDR2 SQIVND (reference sequence). CDR3 length: 15 amino acids. V lost 7 bases and J lost 3, with 17 bases in between. CDR3 residues: CASKAQRKGTDTQYF. CDR3 nucleotides: TGTGCCAGTAAAGCCCAGCGGAAGGGAACAGATACGCAGTATTTT.

The chain joins TRBV4-2 to TRBJ1-2; 8 bases map to TRBD1. CDR1 is LGHNA, CDR2 YNFKEQ, per germline. CDR3 length: 17 amino acids. Losses at the gene ends were 2 bases for V and 4 bases for J; bases not matched to a gene: 12. This CDR3 is CASSQQGAPWGVYGYTF. CDR3 nucleotides: TGTGCCAGCAGCCAACAGGGGGCCCCGTGGGGCGTCTATGGCTACACCTTC.

The chain joins TRBV19 to TRBJ2-3; 12 positions match TRBD2. In germline, CDR1 is LNHDA, CDR2 SQIVND (reference sequence). V was clipped by 10 bases and J by 0 bases; unmatched bases: 5. The CDR3 consists of 15 residues. The CDR3 spells CATSGLAGSTDTQYF. CDR3 bases: TGTGCCACCTCGGGACTAGCGGGCAGCACAGATACGCAGTATTTT. Full variable domain (missing parts from reference TRBV19 and TRBJ2-3): DGGITQSPKYLFRKEGQNVTLSCEQNLNHDAMYWYRQDPGQGLRLIYYSQIVNDFQKGDIAEGYSVSREKKESFPLTVTSAQKNPTAFYLCATSGLAGSTDTQYFGPGTRLTVL.

This chain joins TRBV5-6 and TRBJ1-1; tentatively, D is TRBD1 (6 bases). From germline, CDR1 is SGHDT and CDR2 YYEEEE. Trimming took 6 bases from V and 8 from J, leaving 20 bases between them. This CDR3 is 14 amino acids long. The DNA for the CDR3 is TGTGCCAGCACCTCCGACGGGACAAGGCTAGAAGCTTTCTTT. Translated: CASTSDGTRLEAFF. Together with reference TRBV5-6 and TRBJ1-1, the CDR3 gives the full variable domain: DAGVTQSPTHLIKTRGQQVTLRCSPKSGHDTVSWYQQALGQGPQFIFQYYEEEERQRGNFPDRFSGHQFPNYSSELNVNALLLGDSALYLCASTSDGTRLEAFFGQGTRLTVV.

V usage is TRBV9 and J usage is TRBJ2-1; 14 bases match TRBD2. Germline V gene sequence: CDR1 SGDLS, CDR2 YYNGEE. The CDR3 consists of 19 residues. V trimming: 0 bases; J trimming: 6 bases; junction bases outside the gene matches: 11. CDR3 DNA: TGTGCCAGCAGCGTAGACCCGGGACTAGCGGGAGTCTCAGCCAATGAGCAGTTCTTC. Translating it yields CASSVDPGLAGVSANEQFF.

The genes are TRBV5-6 and TRBJ1-4, with TRBD1 matching 10 bases. CDR1 is SGHDT and CDR2 is YYEEEE in the germline V gene. V was pared by 5 bases and J by 4 bases, with 11 bases of the junction left unmatched. This CDR3 has 17 amino acids. DNA of the CDR3: TGTGCCAGCAGGTATGCCGGGACAGGGGTTATTAATGAAAAACTGTTTTTT. This encodes CASRYAGTGVINEKLFF.